What follows are 26 T cell receptor beta chains derived from one specimen sequenced in a study of radiation and T cells in renal cell carcinoma. TCRdb's copy holds only in-frame clones and misses some; the assay was immunoSEQ multiplex PCR. The table includes about 150,000 clones, approximately 88% detected once. Indicated time point: blood 2 weeks post-SBRT. Treatment: 15 Gy SBRT to primary tumor, nephrectomy 4 weeks later. This sample comprised blood, obtained from a patient whose treatment included radiotherapy and nephrectomy. The source is a woman in her 50s with renal cell carcinoma.

CDR3: CATSSPGQAATNEKLFF. As DNA, the CDR3 is TGTGCCACCAGCAGCCCGGGACAGGCTGCAACTAATGAAAAACTGTTTTTT. The chain joins TRBV15 to TRBJ1-4; TRBD1 aligns across 8 bases. Unmatched junction bases numbered 6, after V lost 3 bases and J lost 0 bases. Germline V lookup: CDR1 LNHNV, CDR2 YYDKDF (reference sequence). The CDR3 consists of 17 residues.

The genes are TRBV7-3 and TRBJ1-1, with a possible D match to TRBD1 (6 bases). The germline V gene has CDR1 SGHTA and CDR2 FQGTGA. The V gene lost 2 bases and the J gene lost 1 base, with 11 bases spanning the gap. The CDR3 is 15 residues long. In DNA form, the CDR3 reads TGTGCCAGCAGCTTAGTCCGAGGGGGGAACACTGAAGCTTTCTTT. This gives the protein CASSLVRGGNTEAFF.

In this sample, this clone turned up a few times. Within the sample, other DNA sequences also encode this same CDR3. The genes are TRBV4-3 and TRBJ1-1; no firm D call. Germline V gene data show CDR1 as LGHNA and CDR2 as YSLEER. The CDR3 has 13 amino acids. The ends were cut back, 3 bases at V and 2 bases at J, with 7 bases in the middle. DNA of the CDR3: TGCGCCAGCAGCCAGGCGGGTAACACTGAAGCTTTCTTT. Amino acids: CASSQAGNTEAFF.

The chain carries TRBV6-1 and TRBJ2-3; no clear D gene. CDR3 length equals 13 residues. With 6 bases removed from V and 0 bases from J, the gap between germline ends came to 7 bases. The germline gives CDR1 MNHNS, CDR2 SASEGT. CDR3 residues: CASSFRSTDTQYF. As DNA, the CDR3 is TGTGCCAGCAGCTTCAGGAGCACAGATACGCAGTATTTT.

This chain links TRBV19 with TRBJ1-3; no clear D gene. Trimming cost V 9 bases and J 0 bases, with 15 bases left between them. The germline CDR1 and CDR2 sequences are LNHDA and SQIVND (reference sequence). The CDR3 has 15 residues. As DNA, the CDR3 is TGTGCCAGCTCAAATGACGCGGCCTCTGGAAACACCATATATTTT. This gives the protein CASSNDAASGNTIYF.

The chain joins TRBV7-9 to TRBJ2-1; 11 nucleotides align to TRBD1. Germline V gene sequence: CDR1 SEHNR, CDR2 FQNEAQ (reference sequence). V was clipped by 5 bases and J by 6 bases; unmatched bases: 9. This CDR3 has 16 amino acids. The DNA of the CDR3 is TGTGCCAGCAGCCCAGCCGGGACAGGGGGTTTCAATGAGCAGTTCTTC. It specifies CASSPAGTGGFNEQFF.

The J gene is TRBJ2-7, the V gene TRBV25-1; 10 positions agree with TRBD1. This CDR3 is built from 15 residues. The V gene's germline CDR1 is MGHDK and CDR2 SYGVNS. V lost 6 bases to trimming and J lost 0 bases; unmatched junction nucleotides: 5. This CDR3 reads CASRMGQGNSYEQYF. The CDR3, as DNA: TGTGCCAGCAGGATGGGACAGGGGAACTCCTACGAGCAGTACTTC.

The chain has TRBV12-5 and TRBJ2-6; D is possibly TRBD2 (6 bases). Deletions cut 3 bases from V and 1 base from J, with 7 bases between. This CDR3 has 15 residues. Germline V CDR1 and CDR2: LGHNT, FRNRAP. This CDR3 reads CASGFGGSGANVLTF. The CDR3 coding sequence is TGTGCTAGTGGTTTTGGGGGGTCTGGGGCCAACGTCCTGACTTTC.

This clone has only one observation. The same CDR3 can be traced to other DNA sequences in this sample. V usage is TRBV25-1 and J usage is TRBJ1-1; possibly TRBD1 for D (5 bases). Germline assignment: CDR1 MGHDK and CDR2 SYGVNS. Trimming took off 6 bases at V and 0 bases at J, with 8 bases between the two ends. The CDR3 spans 13 residues. DNA for the CDR3: TGTGCCAGCAGGGACACTATGAACACTGAAGCTTTCTTT. Its protein is CASRDTMNTEAFF.

The chain couples TRBV2 to TRBJ2-7; maybe TRBD1 (5 bases). The CDR3 is 15 residues long. V shed 0 bases and J shed 5 bases, with 14 bases lying between them. CDR1 is SNHLY, CDR2 FYNNEI, per germline. The CDR3 region has the DNA TGTGCCAGCAGTGAAGCGTGGCAGGGTATGCACGAGCAGTACTTC. This codes for CASSEAWQGMHEQYF.

The gene calls are TRBV13 and TRBJ2-5, with unresolved D. The CDR3 totals 12 residues. V lost 1 base to trimming and J lost 5 bases, with 5 bases between them. Germline CDR1 is PRHDT and CDR2 is FYEKMQ (reference sequence). The CDR3 DNA reads as TGTGCCAGCAGCTTAGAAGGGGAGACCCAGTACTTC. This translates into CASSLEGETQYF.

The CDR3 nucleotides are TGTGCCAGCAGCTTAGTGGATACGCAGTATTTT. Protein product: CASSLVDTQYF. This chain connects TRBV11-1 to TRBJ2-3; D uncertain. V lost 1 base, J lost 6 bases, and 2 bases lay in between. The CDR3 spans 11 residues. CDR1 and CDR2 (germline): SGHAT, FQDESV (reference sequence). Full variable domain (remainder filled in from reference TRBV11-1 and TRBJ2-3): EAEVAQSPRYKITEKSQAVAFWCDPISGHATLYWYRQILGQGPELLVQFQDESVVDDSQLPKDRFSAERLKGVDSTLKIQPAELGDSAMYLCASSLVDTQYFGPGTRLTVL.

This chain uses TRBV11-2 with TRBJ1-1; 9 nucleotides align to TRBD1. This CDR3 comprises 12 residues. Germline-derived CDR1 and CDR2 are SGHAT and FQNNGV. With V trimmed by 6 bases and J by 8 bases, 4 bases remained unmatched. CDR3 amino acids: CASRLDRGEAFF. CDR3 DNA: TGTGCCAGCAGATTGGACAGGGGAGAAGCTTTCTTT. The full variable domain, with the rest looked up from reference TRBV11-2 and TRBJ1-1, is EAGVAQSPRYKIIEKRQSVAFWCNPISGHATLYWYQQILGQGPKLLIQFQNNGVVDDSQLPKDRFSAERLKGVDSTLKIQPAKLEDSAVYLCASRLDRGEAFFGQGTRLTVV.

The chain recombines TRBV9 with TRBJ1-2; 9 bases map to TRBD1. The germline V gene encodes CDR1 SGDLS and CDR2 YYNGEE. This CDR3 has 16 amino acids. J lost 4 bases, V lost 3 bases, and 10 bases had no gene match. The CDR3 reads CASSARGTGTFYGYTF. For the CDR3, the DNA is TGTGCCAGCAGCGCTCGAGGGACAGGGACGTTCTATGGCTACACCTTC.

This clone has just one count. This chain links TRBV25-1 with TRBJ1-6; D uncertain. V was pared by 1 base and J by 8 bases, with 12 bases between. Germline V lookup: CDR1 MGHDK, CDR2 SYGVNS. CDR3 length: 15 amino acids. CDR3 amino acids: CASSESGGRDSPLHF. DNA for the CDR3: TGTGCCAGCAGTGAATCCGGCGGGAGGGATTCACCCCTCCACTTT.

The chain combines TRBV5-1 with TRBJ1-6; D is uncertain. Germline assignment: CDR1 SGHRS and CDR2 YFSETQ. The CDR3 totals 14 residues. V shed 0 bases and J shed 6 bases, with 7 bases lying between them. The CDR3 loop reads CASSLEPSNSPLHF. The CDR3 DNA reads as TGCGCCAGCAGCTTGGAGCCCAGTAATTCACCCCTCCACTTT.

This clone was seen only once. For the CDR3, the DNA is TGCGCCAGCAGCTTGGACACTTACGGCACAGATACGCAGTATTTT. Its translation: CASSLDTYGTDTQYF. This sequence joins TRBV5-1 and TRBJ2-3; D remains unclear. This CDR3 contains 15 residues. Trimming shortened V by 0 bases and J by 1 base, and 9 bases separated the two germline ends. The germline gives CDR1 SGHRS, CDR2 YFSETQ.

V and J are TRBV15 and TRBJ2-1; D unclear. The CDR3 is 16 amino acids. Germline V gene lookup returns CDR1 LNHNV and CDR2 YYDKDF (reference sequence). Trimming shortened V by 1 base and J by 2 bases, and 12 bases separated the two germline ends. CDR3 coding DNA: TGTGCCACCAGCAGAGTAGGCCAAGCCGCCTACAATGAGCAGTTCTTC. Translating it yields CATSRVGQAAYNEQFF.

The chain combines TRBV5-1 with TRBJ1-2; weak D call: TRBD1 (5 bases). Germline V gene lookup returns CDR1 SGHRS and CDR2 YFSETQ. The V end lost 1 base, the J end lost 4 bases, and 17 bases lay between the germline ends. The CDR3 length is 16 residues. CDR3 DNA sequence: TGCGCCAGCAGCTTGTTGGGACTCTCGGGACCCTATGGCTACACCTTC. It is translated as CASSLLGLSGPYGYTF.

The CDR3 sequence: CAISESFQLSNQPQHF. In nucleotides, the CDR3 is TGTGCCATCAGTGAGTCGTTTCAACTTAGCAATCAGCCCCAGCATTTT. The V gene is TRBV10-3, the J gene TRBJ1-5, with D uncertain. V lost 0 bases and J lost 0, with 9 bases in between. The CDR3 sequence is 16 residues long. Germline-derived CDR1 and CDR2 are ENHRY and SYGVKD.

V is TRBV6-1 and J is TRBJ2-7, with no clear D. V was clipped by 2 bases and J by 4 bases, with 12 bases between them. CDR3 length equals 14 residues. The germline gives CDR1 MNHNS, CDR2 SASEGT. CDR3 sequence (DNA): TGTGCCAGCAGTGAAACCTGGTCAGTGTACGAGCAGTACTTC. This gives the protein CASSETWSVYEQYF.

The chain is built from TRBV11-2 and TRBJ1-1, with D hard to call. The V and J ends lost 2 bases and 1 base respectively, with 11 bases between them. Per germline, CDR1 SGHAT and CDR2 FQNNGV. The length of the CDR3 is 15 residues. This CDR3 is CASSLLSVSNTEAFF. CDR3 nucleotide sequence: TGTGCCAGCAGCTTACTTTCCGTTTCGAACACTGAAGCTTTCTTT.

The DNA of the CDR3 is TGTGCCAGCAGCTTAGAGGCGGGGGGGATGTACGAGCAGTACTTC. Translated: CASSLEAGGMYEQYF. The chain has TRBV11-2 and TRBJ2-7, with TRBD2 matching over 9 bases. Unmatched junction bases numbered 4, after V lost 0 bases and J lost 4 bases. Germline CDR1 and CDR2: SGHAT and FQNNGV. This CDR3 is built from 15 residues.

The chain employs TRBV7-3 and TRBJ2-2; 9 nucleotides agree with TRBD2. The V and J ends lost 3 bases and 4 bases, in that order; junction bases with no gene match: 6. This CDR3 region has 16 residues. Looked up from germline, CDR1 is SGHTA and CDR2 is FQGTGA. The DNA of the CDR3 is TGTGCCAGCAGCTTCCGAGCGGGGGGAGGCACCGGGGAGCTGTTTTTT. Protein sequence: CASSFRAGGGTGELFF.

The CDR3 DNA sequence: TGTGCCAGCAGCCTCGGACTGAAATCCTACGAGCAGTACTTC. It codes for CASSLGLKSYEQYF. This rearrangement joins TRBV27 to TRBJ2-7, with a possible D match to TRBD2 (5 bases). The length of the CDR3 is 14 residues. Trimming left V 6 bases short and J 1 base short, with 13 bases between. CDR1 and CDR2 (germline): MNHEY, SMNVEV (reference sequence).

The genes are TRBV10-3 and TRBJ2-4; 7 nucleotides line up with TRBD1. CDR3 size: 12 residues. V gave up 3 bases and J gave up 10 bases; unmatched junction bases: 3. The germline CDR1 and CDR2 sequences are ENHRY and SYGVKD. The DNA of the CDR3 is TGTGCCATCAGTGACCCGACAGGGATTCAGTACTTC. Translated: CAISDPTGIQYF.